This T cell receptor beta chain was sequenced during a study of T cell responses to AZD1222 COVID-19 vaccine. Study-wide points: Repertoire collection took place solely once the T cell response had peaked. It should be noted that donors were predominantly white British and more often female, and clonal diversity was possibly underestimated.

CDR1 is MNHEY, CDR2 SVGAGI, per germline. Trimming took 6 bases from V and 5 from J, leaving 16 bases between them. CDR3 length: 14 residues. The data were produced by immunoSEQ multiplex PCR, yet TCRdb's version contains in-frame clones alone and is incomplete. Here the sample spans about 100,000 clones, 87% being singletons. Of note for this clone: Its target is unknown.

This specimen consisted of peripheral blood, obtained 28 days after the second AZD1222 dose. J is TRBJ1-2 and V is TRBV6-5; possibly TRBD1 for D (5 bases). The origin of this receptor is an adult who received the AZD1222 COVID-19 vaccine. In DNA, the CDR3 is TGTGCCAGCAGCGGGGCGGGGAGAGGGTATGGCTACACCTTC. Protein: CASSGAGRGYGYTF.